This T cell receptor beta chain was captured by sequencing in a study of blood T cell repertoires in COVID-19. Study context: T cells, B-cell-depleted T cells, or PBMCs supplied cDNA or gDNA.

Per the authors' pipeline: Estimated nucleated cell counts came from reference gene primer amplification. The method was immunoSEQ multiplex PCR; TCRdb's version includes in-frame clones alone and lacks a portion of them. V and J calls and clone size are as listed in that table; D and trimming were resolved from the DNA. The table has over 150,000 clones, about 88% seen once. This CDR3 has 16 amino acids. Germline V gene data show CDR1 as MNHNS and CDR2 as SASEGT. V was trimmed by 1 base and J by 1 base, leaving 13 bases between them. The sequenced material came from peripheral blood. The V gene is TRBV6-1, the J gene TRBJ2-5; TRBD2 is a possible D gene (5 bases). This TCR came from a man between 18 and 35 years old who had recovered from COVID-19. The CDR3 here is CASSEGASYRQETQYF. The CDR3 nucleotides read TGTGCCAGCAGTGAAGGGGCTAGCTACCGCCAAGAGACCCAGTACTTC.